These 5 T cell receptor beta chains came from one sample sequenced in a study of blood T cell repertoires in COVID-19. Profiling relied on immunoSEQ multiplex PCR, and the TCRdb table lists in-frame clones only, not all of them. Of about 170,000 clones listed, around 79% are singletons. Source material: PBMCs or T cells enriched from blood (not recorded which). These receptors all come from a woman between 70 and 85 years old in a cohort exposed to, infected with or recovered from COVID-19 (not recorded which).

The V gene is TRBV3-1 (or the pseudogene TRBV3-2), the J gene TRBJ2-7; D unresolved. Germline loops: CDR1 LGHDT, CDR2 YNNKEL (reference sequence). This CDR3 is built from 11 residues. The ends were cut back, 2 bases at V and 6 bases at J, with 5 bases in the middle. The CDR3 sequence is CASSQRSEQYF. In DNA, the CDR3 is TGTGCCAGCAGCCAACGGTCCGAGCAGTACTTC.

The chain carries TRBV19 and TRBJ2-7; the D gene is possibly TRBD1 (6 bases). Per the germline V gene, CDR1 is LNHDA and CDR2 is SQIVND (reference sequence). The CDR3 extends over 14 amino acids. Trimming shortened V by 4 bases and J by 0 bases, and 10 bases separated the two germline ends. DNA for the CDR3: TGTGCCAGTAGTACCCTGGACAGCTCCTACGAGCAGTACTTC. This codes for CASSTLDSSYEQYF. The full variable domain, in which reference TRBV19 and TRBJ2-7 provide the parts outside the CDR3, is DGGITQSPKYLFRKEGQNVTLSCEQNLNHDAMYWYRQDPGQGLRLIYYSQIVNDFQKGDIAEGYSVSREKKESFPLTVTSAQKNPTAFYLCASSTLDSSYEQYFGPGTRLTVT.

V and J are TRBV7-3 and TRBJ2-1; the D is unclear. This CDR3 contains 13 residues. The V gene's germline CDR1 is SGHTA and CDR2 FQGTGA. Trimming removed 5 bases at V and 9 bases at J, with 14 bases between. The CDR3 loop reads CASSRGDSREQFF. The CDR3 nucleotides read TGTGCCAGCAGCCGCGGCGACTCTCGTGAGCAGTTCTTC.

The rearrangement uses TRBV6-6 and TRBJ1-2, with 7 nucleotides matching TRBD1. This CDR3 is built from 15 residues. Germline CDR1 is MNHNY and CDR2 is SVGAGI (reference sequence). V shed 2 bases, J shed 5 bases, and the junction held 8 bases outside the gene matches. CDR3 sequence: CASSYLTGESYGYTF. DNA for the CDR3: TGTGCCAGCAGTTACCTCACAGGGGAATCATATGGCTACACCTTC.

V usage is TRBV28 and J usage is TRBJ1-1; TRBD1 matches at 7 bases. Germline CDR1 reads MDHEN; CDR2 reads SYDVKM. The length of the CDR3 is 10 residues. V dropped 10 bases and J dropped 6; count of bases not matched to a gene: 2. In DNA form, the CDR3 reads TGTGCCACCGGGACAGCTGAAGCTTTCTTT. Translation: CATGTAEAFF.